Each of the 27 T cell receptor beta chains below was sequenced from the same sample in a study of cytomegalovirus exposure and HLA in healthy donors. The PCR employed 60 Vbeta primers together with 13 Jbeta primers. Data came from immunoSEQ multiplex PCR; TCRdb stores just in-frame clones and leaves some out. The repertoire consists of 110,000 to 150,000 clones, with approximately 80% occurring once and the leading ten covering 1.5% to 2%. The sample comprised PBMCs. Source of these receptors: a woman aged 35 to 49 in good health and CMV-seronegative.

This rearrangement joins TRBV7-9 to TRBJ2-5; weak D call: TRBD2 (5 bases). CDR1 is SEHNR and CDR2 is FQNEAQ in the germline V gene (reference sequence). V was clipped by 6 bases and J by 1 base, with 12 bases between them. The CDR3 consists of 14 residues. The CDR3 spells CASRATSGQETQYF. Here the CDR3 DNA reads TGTGCCAGCAGAGCCACCAGCGGCCAAGAGACCCAGTACTTC.

This clone was found a few times. V gene TRBV10-1 combines with J gene TRBJ1-1; 8 bases align to TRBD1. There are 13 residues in the CDR3. Germline V lookup: CDR1 WNHNN, CDR2 SYGVQD (reference sequence). With 7 bases clipped from V and 5 bases from J, the junction kept 6 bases outside the gene matches. The CDR3 sequence: CASTQGAKTEAFF. CDR3 DNA: TGCGCCAGCACCCAGGGGGCGAAGACTGAAGCTTTCTTT.

This clone was recorded a few times. The chain links TRBV5-4 to TRBJ1-1; 10 nucleotides agree with TRBD1. The CDR3 totals 17 residues. Germline CDR1 and CDR2: SGHNT and YYREEE (reference sequence). With V trimmed by 4 bases and J by 3 bases, 12 bases remained unmatched. This chain's CDR3 is CASSASTGGLSDTEAFF. CDR3 coding DNA: TGTGCCAGCAGCGCCTCGACAGGGGGCCTGTCGGACACTGAAGCTTTCTTT.

The chain is built from TRBV6-1 and TRBJ1-2, with 9 positions matching TRBD1. CDR3 length: 14 residues. V shed 2 bases and J 7 bases; nucleotides not matched to a gene: 5. Germline values: CDR1 MNHNS, CDR2 SASEGT. Written as DNA, the CDR3 is TGTGCCAGCAGTGAAAGTGGACAGGGGATTGGCTACACCTTC. This translates into CASSESGQGIGYTF.

The chain joins TRBV30 to TRBJ1-1, with D maybe TRBD1 (5 bases). Trimming cost V 8 bases and J 5 bases, with 21 bases left between them. CDR1 and CDR2 (germline): GTSNPN, SVGIG (reference sequence). The CDR3 runs to 14 residues. The CDR3 protein is CAGTTGTRGTEAFF. The DNA for the CDR3 is TGTGCCGGAACAACTGGGACCCGGGGGACTGAAGCTTTCTTT. Full variable domain (rest looked up from reference TRBV30 and TRBJ1-1): SQTIHQWPATLVQPVGSPLSLECTVEGTSNPNLYWYRQAAGRGLQLLFYSVGIGQISSEVPQNLSASRPQDRQFILSSKKLLLSDSGFYLCAGTTGTRGTEAFFGQGTRLTVV.

The CDR3, as DNA: TGTGCCACCAGCAGAGTGCGGGGGGAGGGTAATGAAAAACTGTTTTTT. It translates to CATSRVRGEGNEKLFF. This chain connects TRBV15 to TRBJ1-4; D perhaps matches TRBD1 (5 bases). This CDR3 has 16 residues. CDR1 is LNHNV and CDR2 is YYDKDF in the germline V gene (reference sequence). Between the trimmed V and J ends, which lost 1 base and 4 bases, there was a span of 13 bases.

The chain uses TRBV6-1 and TRBJ2-3; no clear D. The CDR3 runs to 12 residues. Germline assignment: CDR1 MNHNS and CDR2 SASEGT. V lost 9 bases, J lost 1 base, and 8 bases lay in between. CDR3 nucleotide sequence: TGTGCCAGTTCCCTCGGCACAGATACGCAGTATTTT. It specifies CASSLGTDTQYF.

This rearrangement joins TRBV4-1 to TRBJ1-2; TRBD1 is a possible D gene (6 bases). The germline V gene encodes CDR1 MGHRA and CDR2 YSYEKL. V lost 0 bases to trimming and J lost 2 bases, with 19 bases between them. This CDR3 is 18 amino acids long. CDR3 sequence reads: CASSQDDRLIWGNYGYTF. In nucleotides, the CDR3 is TGCGCCAGCAGCCAAGACGACAGGCTCATTTGGGGAAACTATGGCTACACCTTC.

This clone was observed a few times. The rearrangement links TRBV28 to TRBJ1-1, with D uncertain. CDR1 MDHEN and CDR2 SYDVKM come from the germline V gene. The V gene lost 6 bases and the J gene lost 8 bases, with 22 bases spanning the gap. The CDR3 sequence is 15 residues long. The CDR3 is CASRGGSSPKTEAFF. For the CDR3, the DNA is TGTGCCAGCAGGGGAGGGAGTTCCCCCAAAACCGAAGCTTTCTTT.

The chain employs TRBV5-1 and TRBJ1-1; D possibly corresponds to TRBD1 (6 bases). With 2 bases removed from V and 2 bases from J, the gap between germline ends came to 16 bases. Germline V gene lookup returns CDR1 SGHRS and CDR2 YFSETQ. The CDR3 has 16 residues. CDR3 sequence: CASSLSPRTDNTEAFF. The CDR3 coding sequence is TGCGCCAGCAGCTTATCTCCCCGGACAGACAACACTGAAGCTTTCTTT. The full variable domain, rest sourced from reference TRBV5-1 and TRBJ1-1, is KAGVTQTPRYLIKTRGQQVTLSCSPISGHRSVSWYQQTPGQGLQFLFEYFSETQRNKGNFPGRFSGRQFSNSRSEMNVSTLELGDSALYLCASSLSPRTDNTEAFFGQGTRLTVV.

The chain carries TRBV5-1 and TRBJ2-7; maybe TRBD1 (6 bases). Deletions cut 2 bases from V and 5 bases from J, with 17 bases between. The CDR3 consists of 15 residues. In germline, CDR1 is SGHRS, CDR2 YFSETQ. The CDR3 sequence is CASSLQGRELHEQYF. CDR3 nucleotide sequence: TGCGCCAGCAGCTTACAGGGAAGGGAATTACACGAGCAGTACTTC. Combining the CDR3 with reference TRBV5-1 and TRBJ2-7 gives the whole variable domain KAGVTQTPRYLIKTRGQQVTLSCSPISGHRSVSWYQQTPGQGLQFLFEYFSETQRNKGNFPGRFSGRQFSNSRSEMNVSTLELGDSALYLCASSLQGRELHEQYFGPGTRLTVT.

The chain employs TRBV11-2 and TRBJ2-7; no reliable D call. V lost 0 bases and J 3 bases, leaving 6 bases between the germline ends. The CDR3 extends over 13 amino acids. Germline V CDR1 and CDR2: SGHAT, FQNNGV. The chain's CDR3 is CASSLEVRYEQYF. DNA of the CDR3: TGTGCCAGCAGCTTAGAGGTGCGCTACGAGCAGTACTTC.

This chain uses TRBV5-1 with TRBJ2-5; 7 bases fit TRBD2. Germline V CDR1 and CDR2: SGHRS, YFSETQ. V lost 1 base to trimming and J lost 4 bases; unmatched junction nucleotides: 4. The CDR3 length is 14 residues. The CDR3 loop reads CASSLRLAGETQYF. For the CDR3, the DNA is TGCGCCAGCAGCTTGAGACTAGCAGGAGAGACCCAGTACTTC.

V and J are TRBV27 and TRBJ2-7; 10 bases line up with TRBD2. The germline gives CDR1 MNHEY, CDR2 SMNVEV (reference sequence). This CDR3 contains 15 residues. Trimming removed 3 bases from V and 2 bases from J; junction bases left unmatched: 4. The DNA of the CDR3 is TGTGCCAGCAGTTTCCTAGCGGGGGTTGCCTACGAGCAGTACTTC. Its translation is CASSFLAGVAYEQYF.

The chain is built from TRBV7-6 and TRBJ2-1; 14 bases align to TRBD2. Germline V gene lookup returns CDR1 SGHVS and CDR2 FNYEAQ. V was clipped by 6 bases and J by 7 bases; unmatched bases: 5. This CDR3 is 15 amino acids long. The CDR3 sequence: CASSPGLAGENEQFF. As DNA, the CDR3 is TGTGCCAGCAGTCCGGGACTAGCGGGAGAAAATGAGCAGTTCTTC.

The rearrangement joins TRBV5-1 to TRBJ1-5; weak D call: TRBD1 (6 bases). This CDR3 spans 15 amino acids. V was trimmed by 2 bases and J by 2 bases, leaving 11 bases between them. Germline lookup yields CDR1 SGHRS and CDR2 YFSETQ. DNA for the CDR3: TGCGCCAGCAGCTTACAGGGAGGGGGCAATCAGCCCCAGCATTTT. It yields the protein CASSLQGGGNQPQHF.

V and J are TRBV5-1 and TRBJ1-1; 7 nucleotides align to TRBD1. This CDR3 comprises 15 residues. The V and J ends lost 7 bases and 6 bases, in that order; junction bases with no gene match: 15. The germline V gene has CDR1 SGHRS and CDR2 YFSETQ. CDR3 loop: CASSGDSQRKAEAFF. Here the CDR3 DNA reads TGCGCCAGCTCGGGGGACAGCCAAAGAAAGGCTGAAGCTTTCTTT.

The rearrangement links TRBV11-3 to TRBJ2-7; the D gene is possibly TRBD2 (5 bases). The CDR3 consists of 14 residues. The V end lost 1 base, the J end lost 3 bases, and 10 bases lay between the germline ends. The germline V gene has CDR1 SGHNT and CDR2 YENEEA. The CDR3: CASSLAGESYEQYF. The CDR3 DNA sequence: TGTGCCAGCAGCTTAGCTGGGGAGAGCTACGAGCAGTACTTC.

The V and J genes are TRBV6-5 and TRBJ2-7, with TRBD1 identical over 8 bases. The CDR3 runs to 15 residues. Per the germline V gene, CDR1 is MNHEY and CDR2 is SVGAGI. Trimming removed 6 bases from V and 2 bases from J; junction bases left unmatched: 9. The CDR3 is CASRDRQGLPYEQYF. Here the CDR3 DNA reads TGTGCCAGCAGGGATAGACAGGGGCTGCCCTACGAGCAGTACTTC.

The V call is TRBV27, the J call TRBJ2-3; 13 bases agree with TRBD2. CDR3 length: 15 amino acids. The V segment lost 5 bases and the J segment 5 bases; nucleotides outside the gene matches: 4. Germline lookup yields CDR1 MNHEY and CDR2 SMNVEV (reference sequence). This CDR3 is CASSQGLAGQDTQYF. DNA of the CDR3: TGTGCCAGCAGTCAGGGACTAGCGGGACAAGATACGCAGTATTTT.

This clone was seen more than once but under ten times. Here the CDR3 DNA reads TGTGCCAGCAGTTTCCAGGGCTCTGGGGCCAACGTCCTGACTTTC. It yields the protein CASSFQGSGANVLTF. The chain recombines TRBV27 with TRBJ2-6; perhaps TRBD1 as D (5 bases). The CDR3 length is 15 residues. The germline V gene encodes CDR1 MNHEY and CDR2 SMNVEV (reference sequence). V was shortened by 3 bases and J by 0 bases, with 6 bases between the two germline ends.

The J gene is TRBJ2-3, the V gene TRBV6-1, with TRBD2 as a possible D gene (5 bases). The CDR3 runs to 16 residues. The germline CDR1 and CDR2 sequences are MNHNS and SASEGT. Trimming removed 0 bases at V and 6 bases at J, with 16 bases between. Here the CDR3 DNA reads TGTGCCAGCAGTGAAGCCGGCGGGCCCCCGTCGGATACGCAGTATTTT. Translation: CASSEAGGPPSDTQYF.

The chain recombines TRBV27 with TRBJ2-7; possible D gene TRBD1, 6 bases. The V gene's germline CDR1 is MNHEY and CDR2 SMNVEV (reference sequence). CDR3 length: 14 residues. Between the trimmed V and J ends, which lost 2 bases and 5 bases, there was a span of 13 bases. The CDR3 DNA is TGTGCCAGCAGTTTACAATTGGGACACCACGAGCAGTACTTC. The encoded protein is CASSLQLGHHEQYF.

In its sample, this clone was seen once. Given the absence of the conserved phenylalanine or tryptophan at the CDR3 end, a read error is likely. V and J are TRBV5-1 and TRBJ1-1; possible D gene TRBD1, 5 bases. The CDR3 is 15 amino acids. In germline, CDR1 is SGHRS, CDR2 YFSETQ. V dropped 0 bases and J dropped 1 base, with 10 bases sitting between them. The CDR3 DNA reads TGCGCCAGCAGCTTGGCTCCGGGGGGGAACACTGAAGCTTTCCTT. Translated: CASSLAPGGNTEAFL.

This clone showed up just a few times. The chain is built from TRBV6-5 and TRBJ2-7; 7 positions agree with TRBD1. This CDR3 comprises 14 residues. CDR1 and CDR2 from the germline V gene are MNHEY and SVGAGI. With V trimmed by 6 bases and J by 0 bases, 5 bases remained unmatched. The CDR3 DNA reads as TGTGCCAGCAGGATACAGGGGCTCTCCTACGAGCAGTACTTC. This sequence encodes CASRIQGLSYEQYF.

The genes are TRBV6-5 and TRBJ2-1, with TRBD1 identical over 9 bases. V dropped 2 bases and J dropped 9; count of bases not matched to a gene: 5. Per the germline V gene, CDR1 is MNHEY and CDR2 is SVGAGI. CDR3 length: 14 residues. The DNA for the CDR3 is TGTGCCAGCAGTTACGGACAGGGGCTTGGTGAGCAGTTCTTC. Encoded protein: CASSYGQGLGEQFF.

This rearrangement joins TRBV19 to TRBJ1-1, with 8 positions matching TRBD1. The junction had 6 bases not matched to a gene; V was cut back by 6 bases and J by 6 bases. Germline lookup yields CDR1 LNHDA and CDR2 SQIVND (reference sequence). The CDR3 runs to 13 residues. The CDR3 DNA reads TGTGCCAGTAGCGACAGGGGAAAATCTGAAGCTTTCTTT. This translates into CASSDRGKSEAFF.